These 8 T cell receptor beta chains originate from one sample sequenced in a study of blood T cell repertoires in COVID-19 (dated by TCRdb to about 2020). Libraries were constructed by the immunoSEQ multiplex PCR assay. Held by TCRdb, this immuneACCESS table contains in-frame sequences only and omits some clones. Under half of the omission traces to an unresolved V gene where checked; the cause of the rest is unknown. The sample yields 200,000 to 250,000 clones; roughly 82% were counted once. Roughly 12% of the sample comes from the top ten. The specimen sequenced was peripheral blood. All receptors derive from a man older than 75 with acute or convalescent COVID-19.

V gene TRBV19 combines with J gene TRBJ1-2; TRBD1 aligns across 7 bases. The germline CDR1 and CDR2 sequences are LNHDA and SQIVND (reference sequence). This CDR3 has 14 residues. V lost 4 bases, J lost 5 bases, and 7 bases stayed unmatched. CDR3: CASSTGTVTYGYTF. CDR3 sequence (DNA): TGTGCCAGTAGTACCGGGACAGTTACTTATGGCTACACCTTC. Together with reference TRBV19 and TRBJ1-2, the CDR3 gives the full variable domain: DGGITQSPKYLFRKEGQNVTLSCEQNLNHDAMYWYRQDPGQGLRLIYYSQIVNDFQKGDIAEGYSVSREKKESFPLTVTSAQKNPTAFYLCASSTGTVTYGYTFGSGTRLTVV.

The CDR3 bases are TGTGCCAGTAATGCCGGCGGAGAGACCCAGTACTTC. This translates into CASNAGGETQYF. This sequence joins TRBV19 and TRBJ2-5, with D uncertain. Germline V gene lookup returns CDR1 LNHDA and CDR2 SQIVND (reference sequence). V gave up 7 bases and J gave up 4 bases, with 10 bases separating them. The CDR3 consists of 12 residues.

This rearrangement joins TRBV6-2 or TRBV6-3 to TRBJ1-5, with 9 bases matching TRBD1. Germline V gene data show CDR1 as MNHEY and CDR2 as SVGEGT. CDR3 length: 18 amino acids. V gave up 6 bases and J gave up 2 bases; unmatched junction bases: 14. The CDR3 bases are TGTGCCAGCAGCCCGGGACAGGGTGGGAGTCTTCGCAATCAGCCCCAGCATTTT. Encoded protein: CASSPGQGGSLRNQPQHF.

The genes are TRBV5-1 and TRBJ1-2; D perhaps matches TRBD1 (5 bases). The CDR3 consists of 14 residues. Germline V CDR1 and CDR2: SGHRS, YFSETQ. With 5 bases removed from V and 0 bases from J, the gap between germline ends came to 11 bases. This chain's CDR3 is CASRGLAANYGYTF. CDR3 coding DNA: TGCGCCAGCAGGGGACTCGCGGCTAACTATGGCTACACCTTC.

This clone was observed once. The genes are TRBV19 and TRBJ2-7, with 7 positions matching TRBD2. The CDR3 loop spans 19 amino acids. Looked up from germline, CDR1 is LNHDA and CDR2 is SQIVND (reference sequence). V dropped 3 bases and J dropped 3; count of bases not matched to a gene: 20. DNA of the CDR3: TGTGCCAGTAGTATCTTTGGGATTATGCCGGGGGGACCCTACTACGAGCAGTACTTC. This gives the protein CASSIFGIMPGGPYYEQYF.

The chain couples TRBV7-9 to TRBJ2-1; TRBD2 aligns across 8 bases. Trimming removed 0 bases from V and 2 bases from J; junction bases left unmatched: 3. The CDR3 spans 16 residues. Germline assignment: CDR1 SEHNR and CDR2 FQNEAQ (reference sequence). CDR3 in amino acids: CASSLAPGGTYNEQFF. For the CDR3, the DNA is TGTGCCAGCAGCTTAGCGCCGGGGGGGACCTACAATGAGCAGTTCTTC.

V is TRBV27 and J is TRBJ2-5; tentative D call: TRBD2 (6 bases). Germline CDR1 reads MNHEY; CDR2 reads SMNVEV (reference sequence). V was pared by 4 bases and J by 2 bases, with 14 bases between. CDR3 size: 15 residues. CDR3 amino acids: CASSSWGVGQETQYF. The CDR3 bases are TGTGCCAGCAGTTCCTGGGGGGTAGGTCAAGAGACCCAGTACTTC.

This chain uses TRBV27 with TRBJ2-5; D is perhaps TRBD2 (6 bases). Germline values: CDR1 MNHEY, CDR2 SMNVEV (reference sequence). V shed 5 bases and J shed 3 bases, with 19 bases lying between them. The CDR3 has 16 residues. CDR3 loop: CASSPRWRGGEETQYF. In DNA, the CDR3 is TGTGCCAGCAGTCCCCGGTGGAGGGGCGGTGAAGAGACCCAGTACTTC.